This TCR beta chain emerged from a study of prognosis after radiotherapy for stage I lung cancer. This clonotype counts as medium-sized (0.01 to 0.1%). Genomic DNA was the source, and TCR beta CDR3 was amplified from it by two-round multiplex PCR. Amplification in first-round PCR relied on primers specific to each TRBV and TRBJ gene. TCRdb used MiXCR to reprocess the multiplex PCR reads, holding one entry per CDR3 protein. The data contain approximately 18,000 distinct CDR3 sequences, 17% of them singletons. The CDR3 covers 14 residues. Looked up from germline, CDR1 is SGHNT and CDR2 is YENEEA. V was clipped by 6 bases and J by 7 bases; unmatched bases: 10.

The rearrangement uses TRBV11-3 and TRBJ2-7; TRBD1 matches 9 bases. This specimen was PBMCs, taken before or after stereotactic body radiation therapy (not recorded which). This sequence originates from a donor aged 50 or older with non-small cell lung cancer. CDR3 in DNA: TGTGCCAGCAGGTCCGGGACAGGGCGGATAGAGCAGTACTTC. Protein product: CASRSGTGRIEQYF.